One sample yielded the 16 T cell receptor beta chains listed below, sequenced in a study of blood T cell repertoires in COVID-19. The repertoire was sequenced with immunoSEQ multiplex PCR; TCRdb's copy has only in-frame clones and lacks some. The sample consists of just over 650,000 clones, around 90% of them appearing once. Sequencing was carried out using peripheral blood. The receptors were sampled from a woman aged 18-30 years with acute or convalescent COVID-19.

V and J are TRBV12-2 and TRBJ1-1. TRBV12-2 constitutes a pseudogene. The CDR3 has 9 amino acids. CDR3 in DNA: TGTGCAACGGGCACTGAAGCTTTCTTT. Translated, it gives CATGTEAFF.

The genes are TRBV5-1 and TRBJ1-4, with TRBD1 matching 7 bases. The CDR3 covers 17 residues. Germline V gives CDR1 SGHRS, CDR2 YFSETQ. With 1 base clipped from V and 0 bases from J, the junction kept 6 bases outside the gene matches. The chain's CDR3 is CASSLLTGTSTNEKLFF. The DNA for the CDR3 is TGCGCCAGCAGCTTGTTGACAGGGACTTCAACTAATGAAAAACTGTTTTTT. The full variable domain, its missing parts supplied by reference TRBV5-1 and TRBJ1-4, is KAGVTQTPRYLIKTRGQQVTLSCSPISGHRSVSWYQQTPGQGLQFLFEYFSETQRNKGNFPGRFSGRQFSNSRSEMNVSTLELGDSALYLCASSLLTGTSTNEKLFFGSGTQLSVL.

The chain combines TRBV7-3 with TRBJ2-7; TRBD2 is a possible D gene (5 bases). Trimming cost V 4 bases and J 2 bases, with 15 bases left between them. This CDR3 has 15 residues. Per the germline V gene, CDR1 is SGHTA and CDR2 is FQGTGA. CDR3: CASSSAGGLAYEQYF. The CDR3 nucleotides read TGTGCCAGCAGCTCCGCGGGTGGACTCGCCTACGAGCAGTACTTC.

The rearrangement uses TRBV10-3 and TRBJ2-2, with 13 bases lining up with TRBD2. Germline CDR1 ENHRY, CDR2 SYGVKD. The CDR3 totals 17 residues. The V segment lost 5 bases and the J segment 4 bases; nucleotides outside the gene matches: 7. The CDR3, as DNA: TGTGCCATCAGTCGTGGACTAGCGGGGGACGGCACCGGGGAGCTGTTTTTT. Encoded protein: CAISRGLAGDGTGELFF.

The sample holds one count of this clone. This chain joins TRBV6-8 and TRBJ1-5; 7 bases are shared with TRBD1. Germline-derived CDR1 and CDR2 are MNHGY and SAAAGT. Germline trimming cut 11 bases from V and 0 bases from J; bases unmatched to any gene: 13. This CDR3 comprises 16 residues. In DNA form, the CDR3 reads TGTGCCCCCCGACAGGGACGACGCTATAGCAATCAGCCCCAGCATTTT. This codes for CAPRQGRRYSNQPQHF.

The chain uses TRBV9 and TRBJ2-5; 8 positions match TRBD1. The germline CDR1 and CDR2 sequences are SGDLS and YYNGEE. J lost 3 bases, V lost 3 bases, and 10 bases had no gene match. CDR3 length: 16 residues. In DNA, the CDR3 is TGTGCCAGCAGCGGCACAACAGGGGGAGCAAAAGAGACCCAGTACTTC. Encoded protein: CASSGTTGGAKETQYF.

Written as DNA, the CDR3 is TGTGCCAGCAGCTTCGGCGGGGAGCTGTTTTTT. This sequence encodes CASSFGGELFF. The V gene is TRBV11-2, the J gene TRBJ2-2; D call uncertain. Per the germline V gene, CDR1 is SGHAT and CDR2 is FQNNGV. V was trimmed by 3 bases and J by 7 bases, leaving 3 bases between them. There are 11 residues in the CDR3. Full variable domain (rest looked up from reference TRBV11-2 and TRBJ2-2): EAGVAQSPRYKIIEKRQSVAFWCNPISGHATLYWYQQILGQGPKLLIQFQNNGVVDDSQLPKDRFSAERLKGVDSTLKIQPAKLEDSAVYLCASSFGGELFFGEGSRLTVL.

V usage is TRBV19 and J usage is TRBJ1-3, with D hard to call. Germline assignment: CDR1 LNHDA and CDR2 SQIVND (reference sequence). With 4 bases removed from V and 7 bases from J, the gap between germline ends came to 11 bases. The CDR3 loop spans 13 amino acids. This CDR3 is CASSRAVGNTIYF. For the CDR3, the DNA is TGTGCCAGTAGTAGAGCGGTGGGGAACACCATATATTTT.

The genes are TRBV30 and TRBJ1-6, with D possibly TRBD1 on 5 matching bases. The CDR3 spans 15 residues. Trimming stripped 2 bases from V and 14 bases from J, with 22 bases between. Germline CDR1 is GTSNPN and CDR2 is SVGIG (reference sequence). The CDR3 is CAWSPPRGGVGTLHF. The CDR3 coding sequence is TGTGCCTGGAGTCCCCCCCGGGGAGGGGTTGGAACCCTCCACTTT.

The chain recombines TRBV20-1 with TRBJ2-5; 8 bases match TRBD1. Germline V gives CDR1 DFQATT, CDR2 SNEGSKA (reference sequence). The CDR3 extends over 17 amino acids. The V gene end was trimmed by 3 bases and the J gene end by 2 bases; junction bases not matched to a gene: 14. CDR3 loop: CSASWSRGPGAQETQYF. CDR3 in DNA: TGCAGTGCTAGTTGGTCCAGGGGGCCAGGGGCACAAGAGACCCAGTACTTC.

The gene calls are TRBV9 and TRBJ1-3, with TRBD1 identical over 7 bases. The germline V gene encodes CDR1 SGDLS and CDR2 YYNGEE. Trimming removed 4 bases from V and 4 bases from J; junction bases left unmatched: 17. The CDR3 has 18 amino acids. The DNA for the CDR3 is TGTGCCAGCAGCTCTAGCCCCCTCGAAGGGGGCTTAGGAAACACCATATATTTT. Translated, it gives CASSSSPLEGGLGNTIYF.

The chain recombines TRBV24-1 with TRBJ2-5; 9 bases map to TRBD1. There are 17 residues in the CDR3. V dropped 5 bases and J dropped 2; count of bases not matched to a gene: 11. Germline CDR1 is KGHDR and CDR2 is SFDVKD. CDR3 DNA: TGTGCCACCAGTGTCCTCGACCGGGACAGGGTACAAGAGACCCAGTACTTC. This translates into CATSVLDRDRVQETQYF.

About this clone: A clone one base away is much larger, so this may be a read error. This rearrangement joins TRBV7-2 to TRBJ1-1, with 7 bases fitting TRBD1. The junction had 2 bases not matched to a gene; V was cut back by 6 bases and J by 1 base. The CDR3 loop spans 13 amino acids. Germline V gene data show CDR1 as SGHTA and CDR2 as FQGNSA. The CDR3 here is CASRWTGNTEAFF. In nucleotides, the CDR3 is TGTGCCAGCAGGTGGACAGGGAACACTGAAGCTTTCTTT. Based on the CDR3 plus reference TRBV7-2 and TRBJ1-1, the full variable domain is GAGVSQSPSNKVTEKGKDVELRCDPISGHTALYWYRQSLGQGLEFLIYFQGNSAPDKSGLPSDRFSAERTGGSVSTLTIQRTQQEDSAVYLCASRWTGNTEAFFGQGTRLTVV.

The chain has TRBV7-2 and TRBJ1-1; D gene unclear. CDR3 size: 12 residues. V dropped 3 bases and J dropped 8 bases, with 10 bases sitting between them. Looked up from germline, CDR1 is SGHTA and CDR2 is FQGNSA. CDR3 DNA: TGTGCCAGCAGCTTTGGTCGGCGGGAAGCTTTCTTT. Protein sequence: CASSFGRREAFF.

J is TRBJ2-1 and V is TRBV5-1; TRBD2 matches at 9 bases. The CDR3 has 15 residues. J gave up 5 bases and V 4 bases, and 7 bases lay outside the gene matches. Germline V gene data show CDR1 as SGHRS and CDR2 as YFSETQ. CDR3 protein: CASSPLAGVHNEQFF. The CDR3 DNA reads TGCGCCAGCAGCCCATTAGCGGGGGTTCACAATGAGCAGTTCTTC.

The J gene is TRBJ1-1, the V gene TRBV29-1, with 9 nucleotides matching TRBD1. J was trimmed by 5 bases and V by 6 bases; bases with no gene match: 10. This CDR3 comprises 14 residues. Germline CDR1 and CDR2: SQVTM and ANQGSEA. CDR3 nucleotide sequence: TGCAGCGTCGCTTCAACACAGGGGGCTACTGAAGCTTTCTTT. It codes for CSVASTQGATEAFF.